These 26 T cell receptor beta chains share one sample of origin, sequenced in a study of T cell responses to AZD1222 COVID-19 vaccine. TCRdb's table, derived via immunoSEQ multiplex PCR, lists solely in-frame clones and lacks some. This table has about 110,000 clones, about nine tenths appearing once. Here the sequenced sample was peripheral blood, taken on day 0 of AZD1222 vaccination. These receptors were collected from an adult in good health.

This clone has a handful of counts. CDR3 sequence: CASSSIRGGNDEQFF. The CDR3 nucleotides read TGTGCCAGCAGTTCTATACGGGGGGGCAATGATGAGCAGTTCTTC. The chain has TRBV28 and TRBJ2-1, with 8 bases aligning to TRBD2. V gave up 4 bases and J gave up 8 bases; unmatched junction bases: 10. CDR3 length: 15 residues. The germline V gene has CDR1 MDHEN and CDR2 SYDVKM.

This clone came up a few times. The CDR3 loop is CASSLYVRETQYF. CDR3 nucleotide sequence: TGCGCCAGCAGCTTGTATGTGCGGGAGACCCAGTACTTC. The chain employs TRBV5-1 and TRBJ2-5, with D unresolved. The CDR3 totals 13 residues. V lost 1 base to trimming and J lost 5 bases, with 9 bases between them. Per germline, CDR1 SGHRS and CDR2 YFSETQ.

This clone was detected only once. V and J are TRBV29-1 and TRBJ1-2, with unresolved D. Trimming took 2 bases from V and 7 from J, leaving 17 bases between them. The germline CDR1 and CDR2 sequences are SQVTM and ANQGSEA. This CDR3 has 14 amino acids. CDR3: CSVEREWEGGGYTF. Written as DNA, the CDR3 is TGCAGCGTTGAAAGGGAGTGGGAGGGAGGTGGCTACACCTTC.

V usage is TRBV3-1 (or the pseudogene TRBV3-2) and J usage is TRBJ2-5; TRBD1 agrees at 11 bases. Germline V gene lookup returns CDR1 LGHDT and CDR2 YNNKEL (reference sequence). This CDR3 spans 15 amino acids. J was trimmed by 5 bases and V by 2 bases; bases with no gene match: 4. The CDR3 nucleotides read TGTGCCAGCAGCCAAACCGGGACAGGGGGGGAGACCCAGTACTTC. Translation gives CASSQTGTGGETQYF.

The chain is built from TRBV4-1 and TRBJ2-3, with 7 bases lining up with TRBD1. The CDR3 spans 15 residues. After removal of 4 bases from V and 4 bases from J, the junction contained 8 bases not matched to a gene. Germline CDR1 is MGHRA and CDR2 is YSYEKL. The CDR3 protein is CASSRTGLFPDTQYF. DNA for the CDR3: TGCGCCAGCAGCCGGACAGGCCTCTTCCCAGATACGCAGTATTTT.

This chain connects TRBV2 to TRBJ2-4, with a possible D match to TRBD2 (6 bases). The germline gives CDR1 SNHLY, CDR2 FYNNEI. V was shortened by 3 bases and J by 0 bases, with 12 bases between the two germline ends. The length of the CDR3 is 16 residues. The CDR3 nucleotides are TGTGCCAGCAGTGATGTGGCGGGGTTAGCCAAAAACATTCAGTACTTC. This codes for CASSDVAGLAKNIQYF.

V is TRBV10-3 and J is TRBJ1-2; D gene uncertain. The CDR3 consists of 12 residues. CDR1 and CDR2 from the germline V gene are ENHRY and SYGVKD. V was shortened by 9 bases and J by 0 bases, with 8 bases between the two germline ends. CDR3 amino acids: CAIASANYGYTF. CDR3 in DNA: TGTGCCATAGCGAGTGCTAACTATGGCTACACCTTC.

For the CDR3, the DNA is TGTGCCAGCAGCCCCGACAGGGGCGAGAACTACGAGCAGTACTTC. It translates to CASSPDRGENYEQYF. The V gene is TRBV7-2, the J gene TRBJ2-7; 8 bases map to TRBD1. The length of the CDR3 is 15 residues. After removal of 5 bases from V and 3 bases from J, the junction contained 9 bases not matched to a gene. Germline V CDR1 and CDR2: SGHTA, FQGNSA. Full variable domain (rest looked up from reference TRBV7-2 and TRBJ2-7): GAGVSQSPSNKVTEKGKDVELRCDPISGHTALYWYRQSLGQGLEFLIYFQGNSAPDKSGLPSDRFSAERTGGSVSTLTIQRTQQEDSAVYLCASSPDRGENYEQYFGPGTRLTVT.

The chain is built from TRBV9 and TRBJ2-7, with TRBD1 identical over 7 bases. The CDR3 spans 14 residues. V trimming: 3 bases; J trimming: 5 bases; junction bases outside the gene matches: 8. In germline, CDR1 is SGDLS, CDR2 YYNGEE. Written as DNA, the CDR3 is TGTGCCAGCAGCGCAGACCCGACAGGGAACGAGCAGTACTTC. Amino acids: CASSADPTGNEQYF.

The CDR3 sequence is CASSLGTGGNTIYF. The CDR3 region has the DNA TGTGCCAGCAGCCTCGGGACAGGGGGAAACACCATATATTTT. The genes are TRBV7-8 and TRBJ1-3; the match to TRBD1 covers 9 bases. CDR3 length equals 14 residues. J gave up 4 bases and V 5 bases, and 3 bases lay outside the gene matches. Per germline, CDR1 SGHVS and CDR2 FQNEAQ. Complete variable domain (other parts from reference TRBV7-8 and TRBJ1-3): GAGVSQSPRYKVAKRGQDVALRCDPISGHVSLFWYQQALGQGPEFLTYFQNEAQLDKSGLPSDRFFAERPEGSVSTLKIQRTQQEDSAVYLCASSLGTGGNTIYFGEGSWLTVV.

V usage is TRBV5-4 and J usage is TRBJ2-3; 7 bases are shared with TRBD2. The V gene end was trimmed by 3 bases and the J gene end by 5 bases; junction bases not matched to a gene: 15. Per the germline V gene, CDR1 is SGHNT and CDR2 is YYREEE (reference sequence). The CDR3 loop spans 17 amino acids. The CDR3 loop reads CASSSGFGTTAGDTQYF. The CDR3 nucleotides are TGTGCCAGCAGCTCGGGGTTTGGGACTACCGCGGGAGATACGCAGTATTTT.

The chain employs TRBV19 and TRBJ2-7; possibly TRBD1 for D (5 bases). Trimming cost V 5 bases and J 3 bases, with 11 bases left between them. This CDR3 comprises 13 residues. The germline gives CDR1 LNHDA, CDR2 SQIVND (reference sequence). As DNA, the CDR3 is TGTGCCAGTAGTCCGGAGACAGTCTACGAGCAGTACTTC. As protein: CASSPETVYEQYF.

This chain links TRBV7-9 with TRBJ2-4; tentative D call: TRBD2 (7 bases). V was clipped by 5 bases and J by 0 bases, with 20 bases between them. Germline values: CDR1 SEHNR, CDR2 FQNEAQ (reference sequence). The CDR3 is 18 residues long. This CDR3 reads CASSPGRLGGLAKNIQYF. CDR3 nucleotide sequence: TGTGCCAGCAGCCCGGGAAGGCTCGGGGGGCTAGCCAAAAACATTCAGTACTTC.

This chain uses TRBV4-1 with TRBJ1-1, with a weak D call TRBD1 (5 bases). This CDR3 has 15 amino acids. CDR1 is MGHRA, CDR2 YSYEKL, per germline. V lost 4 bases, J lost 1 base, and 13 bases lay in between. The DNA for the CDR3 is TGCGCCAGCAGCCCTCATGGGGGACCGAACACTGAAGCTTTCTTT. It translates to CASSPHGGPNTEAFF.

The chain joins TRBV7-3 to TRBJ2-1; TRBD2 is a possible D gene (6 bases). Germline CDR1 SGHTA, CDR2 FQGTGA. Trimming cost V 2 bases and J 8 bases, with 13 bases left between them. CDR3 length equals 14 residues. The CDR3, as DNA: TGTGCCAGCAGCTTACTCGGGGGTGTTGATGAGCAGTTCTTC. It codes for CASSLLGGVDEQFF. The variable domain in full, with the rest retrieved from reference TRBV7-3 and TRBJ2-1, is GAGVSQTPSNKVTEKGKYVELRCDPISGHTALYWYRQSLGQGPEFLIYFQGTGAADDSGLPNDRFFAVRPEGSVSTLKIQRTERGDSAVYLCASSLLGGVDEQFFGPGTRLTVL.

This chain uses TRBV7-8 with TRBJ2-1; the D is unclear. V was clipped by 0 bases and J by 7 bases, with 16 bases between them. The CDR3 totals 16 residues. CDR1 is SGHVS and CDR2 is FQNEAQ in the germline V gene. Written as DNA, the CDR3 is TGTGCCAGCAGCTTAGCCAATCCAGTAACGACAAATGAGCAGTTCTTC. This codes for CASSLANPVTTNEQFF.

This rearrangement joins TRBV7-2 to TRBJ2-5; D unresolved. Germline CDR1 is SGHTA and CDR2 is FQGNSA. The CDR3 runs 14 residues. V was shortened by 0 bases and J by 0 bases, with 5 bases between the two germline ends. CDR3 nucleotides: TGTGCCAGCAGCTTAGCGGGGAACCAAGAGACCCAGTACTTC. Its protein product is CASSLAGNQETQYF.

The chain links TRBV18 to TRBJ1-1, with D unresolved. V was shortened by 2 bases and J by 7 bases, with 11 bases between the two germline ends. CDR1 is KGHSH, CDR2 LQKENI, per germline. The CDR3 runs to 13 residues. CDR3 region: CASSPERVSEAFF. CDR3 coding DNA: TGTGCCAGCTCACCAGAGAGGGTCAGTGAAGCTTTCTTT. The variable domain in full, completed from reference TRBV18 and TRBJ1-1, reads NAGVMQNPRHLVRRRGQEARLRCSPMKGHSHVYWYRQLPEEGLKFMVYLQKENIIDESGMPKERFSAEFPKEGPSILRIQQVVRGDSAAYFCASSPERVSEAFFGQGTRLTVV.

The chain links TRBV7-3 to TRBJ1-1; D uncertain. Germline loops: CDR1 SGHTA, CDR2 FQGTGA. Trimming pared 5 bases from V and 1 base from J, leaving 11 bases between. The CDR3 extends over 14 amino acids. The DNA of the CDR3 is TGTGCCAGCAGCCCACAAGGAGGGAACACTGAAGCTTTCTTT. Amino acids: CASSPQGGNTEAFF.

This clone came up once. This rearrangement joins TRBV5-4 to TRBJ1-1; D remains unclear. The V end lost 4 bases, the J end lost 1 base, and 14 bases lay between the germline ends. Germline CDR1 and CDR2: SGHNT and YYREEE (reference sequence). This CDR3 region has 15 residues. The CDR3: CASSPYRGGNTEAFF. DNA of the CDR3: TGTGCCAGCAGCCCCTACCGCGGAGGGAACACTGAAGCTTTCTTT.

This chain's CDR3 is CASSSLTNEKLFF. The DNA of the CDR3 is TGTGCCAGCAGCTCTCTAACTAATGAAAAACTGTTTTTT. V is TRBV12-3 or TRBV12-4 and J is TRBJ1-4, with D unresolved. The CDR3 extends over 13 amino acids. V was trimmed by 6 bases and J by 1 base, leaving 6 bases between them.

This sequence joins TRBV9 and TRBJ2-3; TRBD1 matches at 7 bases. CDR1 SGDLS and CDR2 YYNGEE come from the germline V gene. CDR3 length equals 14 residues. Unmatched junction bases numbered 10, after V lost 4 bases and J lost 8 bases. The CDR3 reads CASSNTGTEGTQYF. The CDR3 nucleotides are TGTGCCAGCAGCAATACCGGGACAGAGGGTACGCAGTATTTT.

The rearrangement links TRBV9 to TRBJ1-2; D remains unclear. This CDR3 region has 15 residues. V was cut by 0 bases and J by 5 bases, with 14 bases left in between. Germline V lookup: CDR1 SGDLS, CDR2 YYNGEE. CDR3 sequence reads: CASSVAWSRDYGYTF. For the CDR3, the DNA is TGTGCCAGCAGCGTAGCTTGGTCGCGGGATTATGGCTACACCTTC.

V is TRBV7-2 and J is TRBJ1-2; the D gene is possibly TRBD1 (5 bases). Germline V gene sequence: CDR1 SGHTA, CDR2 FQGNSA. Trimming cost V 2 bases and J 0 bases, with 10 bases left between them. The length of the CDR3 is 15 residues. Here the CDR3 reads CASSLLGHTNYGYTF. The CDR3 coding sequence is TGTGCCAGCAGCTTATTAGGACACACTAACTATGGCTACACCTTC. Full variable domain (rest looked up from reference TRBV7-2 and TRBJ1-2): GAGVSQSPSNKVTEKGKDVELRCDPISGHTALYWYRQSLGQGLEFLIYFQGNSAPDKSGLPSDRFSAERTGGSVSTLTIQRTQQEDSAVYLCASSLLGHTNYGYTFGSGTRLTVV.

This clone was seen only a few times. In DNA form, the CDR3 reads TGTGCCAGCAGTGAGTCCGTGGTCTATGGCTACACCTTC. Its translation: CASSESVVYGYTF. V is TRBV2 and J is TRBJ1-2; D remains unclear. Germline-derived CDR1 and CDR2 are SNHLY and FYNNEI. This CDR3 is built from 13 residues. V was clipped by 3 bases and J by 4 bases, with 9 bases between them.

This chain connects TRBV6-5 to TRBJ1-2; 8 bases match TRBD1. The CDR3 has 13 amino acids. From germline, CDR1 is MNHEY and CDR2 SVGAGI. J lost 5 bases, V lost 4 bases, and 3 bases had no gene match. Written as DNA, the CDR3 is TGTGCCAGCAGTTCAGACAGGGGTTATGGCTACACCTTC. It is translated as CASSSDRGYGYTF.